Listed below are T cell receptor beta chains from one sample, sequenced in a study of shared clonotypes between healthy human individuals. Clones were sequenced by immunoSEQ multiplex PCR, and TCRdb holds only the in-frame ones, with some missing. The data hold around 1,100,000 clones, with approximately 80% observed a single time. Sequenced: memory CD4+ T cells from PBMCs. The source is a man in his late teens or twenties in good health. Some clones in this sample may be carry-over from other donors' samples. The CDR3 runs from the conserved cysteine through the conserved F or W. Expanded clones get a size class; other rows say once, few or many, or leave the size out.

j_call clone_size v_call cdr3_aa
TRBJ2-2 many TRBV5-1 CASSLGPGGELFF
TRBJ2-7 NA TRBV18 CASSPRAGTYEQYF
TRBJ2-2 NA TRBV4-1 CASSQVRGPGTGELFF
TRBJ2-2 NA TRBV5-1 CASSRDRGTGELFF
TRBJ1-1 few TRBV7-3 CASSLTVDTEAFF
TRBJ1-4 NA TRBV5-1 CASSPPGRPEKLFF
TRBJ2-5 NA TRBV5-1 CASSVMGETQYF
TRBJ2-7 NA TRBV27 CATHDRGRDYEQYF
TRBJ1-5 NA TRBV10-1 CASSLNQPQHF
TRBJ1-3 NA TRBV28 CASTQGAGNTIYF
TRBJ1-2 NA TRBV15 CATSSGRAANYGYTF
TRBJ2-7 NA TRBV4-1 CASSQGTSVAGGYEQYF
TRBJ2-3 NA TRBV7-3 CASSSNSLTDTQYF
TRBJ2-7 NA TRBV7-2 CASSLLAGVGSYEQYF
TRBJ2-1 NA TRBV6-6 CASSYTSGRANEQFF
TRBJ2-1 NA TRBV7-3 CASSLTFRGTSSPYNEQFF
TRBJ1-3 NA TRBV5-1 CASSLAGTGSGGNTIYF
TRBJ2-3 many TRBV5-1 CASSVGGGTDTQYF
TRBJ1-5 once TRBV6-1 CASSPNRAPWPQHF
TRBJ1-4 many TRBV28 CASSLLGASDEKLFF
TRBJ2-7 NA TRBV6-6 CASSYSRQAQSYEQYF
TRBJ1-5 NA TRBV7-9 CASSSRGDQPQHF
TRBJ2-3 NA TRBV5-1 CASSPGQTTDTQYF
TRBJ2-2 NA TRBV4-2 CASSRGLAGGQNTGELFF
TRBJ2-2 once TRBV6-1 CASSDTSSGRNTGELFF
TRBJ2-1 NA TRBV2 CASSLLGLAGMVNEQFF